The 11 T cell receptor beta chains reported below all come from one sample, sequenced in a study of shared clonotypes between healthy human individuals. Only in-frame clones appear in the TCRdb table, and some are missing; sequencing was by immunoSEQ multiplex PCR. There are about 710,000 clones in the sample; 72% occur only once, and 1.8% lies in the top ten. The sample was memory CD4+ T cells sorted from blood. Subset given: CD45RA-negative fraction. These receptor sequences come from a woman in her twenties or thirties in good health.

The V gene is TRBV4-1, the J gene TRBJ1-5, with D perhaps matching TRBD1 (6 bases). V shed 3 bases and J shed 0 bases, with 12 bases lying between them. This CDR3 is 16 amino acids long. Germline values: CDR1 MGHRA, CDR2 YSYEKL. Here the CDR3 reads CASSHPQGNSNQPQHF. The DNA for the CDR3 is TGCGCCAGCAGCCACCCTCAGGGGAATAGCAATCAGCCCCAGCATTTT.

The chain uses TRBV30 and TRBJ1-2; tentatively, D is TRBD1 (5 bases). V lost 0 bases and J lost 4, with 9 bases in between. The CDR3 is made up of 13 amino acids. Germline lookup yields CDR1 GTSNPN and CDR2 SVGIG (reference sequence). The CDR3 coding sequence is TGTGCCTGGAGTGTACGGGGCCGCTATGGCTACACCTTC. Translating it yields CAWSVRGRYGYTF. Combining the CDR3 with reference TRBV30 and TRBJ1-2 gives the whole variable domain SQTIHQWPATLVQPVGSPLSLECTVEGTSNPNLYWYRQAAGRGLQLLFYSVGIGQISSEVPQNLSASRPQDRQFILSSKKLLLSDSGFYLCAWSVRGRYGYTFGSGTRLTVV.

The V and J genes are TRBV9 and TRBJ1-2, with a possible D match to TRBD1 (5 bases). V gave up 1 base and J gave up 6 bases, with 19 bases separating them. CDR3 length: 16 amino acids. CDR1 is SGDLS, CDR2 YYNGEE, per germline. The CDR3 sequence: CASSVYAGQGGHGYTF. In DNA form, the CDR3 reads TGTGCCAGCAGCGTATACGCGGGGCAGGGAGGGCATGGCTACACCTTC.

Only a few counts were recorded for this clone. J is TRBJ2-7 and V is TRBV18, with 9 bases fitting TRBD1. The trim removed 8 bases at V and 4 bases at J, leaving 9 bases unmatched. The CDR3 is 14 residues long. The germline V gene encodes CDR1 KGHSH and CDR2 LQKENI. The CDR3, as DNA: TGTGCCAGCACAGCCGGGACAGGGTCATACGAGCAGTACTTC. It is translated as CASTAGTGSYEQYF.

This chain connects TRBV2 to TRBJ2-7; D is possibly TRBD1 (5 bases). Trimming left V 6 bases short and J 3 bases short, with 30 bases between. Germline lookup yields CDR1 SNHLY and CDR2 FYNNEI. The length of the CDR3 is 19 residues. CDR3 bases: TGTGCCAGCAGGCCTTTTCCACATTCCACAGGTCTCTCTCTCTACGAGCAGTACTTC. Residues: CASRPFPHSTGLSLYEQYF.

J is TRBJ2-5 and V is TRBV28, with 9 bases matching TRBD1. The CDR3 has 14 residues. The junction had 4 bases not matched to a gene; V was cut back by 4 bases and J by 4 bases. CDR1 is MDHEN, CDR2 SYDVKM, per germline. The CDR3 DNA reads as TGTGCCAGCAGTTCGGACAGGGGTCGAGAGACCCAGTACTTC. This encodes CASSSDRGRETQYF.

This sequence joins TRBV28 and TRBJ1-2, with no clear D. The V and J ends lost 1 base and 6 bases respectively, with 6 bases between them. This CDR3 comprises 12 residues. Germline CDR1 is MDHEN and CDR2 is SYDVKM. In DNA, the CDR3 is TGTGCCAGCAGTTTATCGCTCAATGGCTACACCTTC. As protein: CASSLSLNGYTF.

The CDR3 region is CASSSNPLLGTDTQYF. CDR3 bases: TGCGCCAGCAGCTCGAACCCCCTGCTGGGCACAGATACGCAGTATTTT. This rearrangement joins TRBV5-1 to TRBJ2-3, with D uncertain. The CDR3 covers 16 residues. V was pared by 3 bases and J by 1 base, with 15 bases between. Per germline, CDR1 SGHRS and CDR2 YFSETQ.

This clone was counted only a few times. This chain uses TRBV5-1 with TRBJ2-2; TRBD1 matches 7 bases. The CDR3 is made up of 14 amino acids. Germline CDR1 and CDR2: SGHRS and YFSETQ. Losses at the gene ends were 4 bases for V and 5 bases for J; bases not matched to a gene: 5. CDR3 in DNA: TGCGCCAGCAGCGAGGGACAGACTACCGGGGAGCTGTTTTTT. It is translated as CASSEGQTTGELFF.

This clone has more than one count but fewer than ten. The chain links TRBV7-3 to TRBJ2-1; D might be TRBD2 (5 bases). V lost 5 bases and J 1 base, leaving 12 bases between the germline ends. CDR3 length: 15 residues. CDR1 and CDR2 (germline): SGHTA, FQGTGA. Here the CDR3 DNA reads TGTGCCAGCAGCGAAAGCGGATATTCCTACAATGAGCAGTTCTTC. This codes for CASSESGYSYNEQFF.

The rearrangement joins TRBV5-1 to TRBJ2-3, with TRBD1 as a possible D gene (6 bases). Germline V gene lookup returns CDR1 SGHRS and CDR2 YFSETQ. The V and J ends lost 2 bases and 4 bases respectively, with 8 bases between them. The CDR3 runs to 13 residues. Here the CDR3 DNA reads TGCGCCAGCAGCTTCGGACAGTCAGATACGCAGTATTTT. Translated: CASSFGQSDTQYF.